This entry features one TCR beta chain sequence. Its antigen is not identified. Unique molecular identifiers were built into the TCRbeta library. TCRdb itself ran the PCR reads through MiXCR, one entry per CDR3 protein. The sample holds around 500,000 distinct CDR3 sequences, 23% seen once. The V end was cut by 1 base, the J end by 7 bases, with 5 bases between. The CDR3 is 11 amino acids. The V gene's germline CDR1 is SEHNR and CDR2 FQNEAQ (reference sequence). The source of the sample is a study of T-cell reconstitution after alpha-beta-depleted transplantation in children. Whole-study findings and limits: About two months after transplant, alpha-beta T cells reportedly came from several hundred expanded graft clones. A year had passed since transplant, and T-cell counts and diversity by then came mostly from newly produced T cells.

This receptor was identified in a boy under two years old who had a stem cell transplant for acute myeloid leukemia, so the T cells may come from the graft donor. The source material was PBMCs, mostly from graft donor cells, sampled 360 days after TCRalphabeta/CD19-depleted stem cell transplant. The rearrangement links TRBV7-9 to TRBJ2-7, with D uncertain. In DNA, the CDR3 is TGTGCCAGCAGCTTAGAATGGGAGCAGTACTTC. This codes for CASSLEWEQYF.